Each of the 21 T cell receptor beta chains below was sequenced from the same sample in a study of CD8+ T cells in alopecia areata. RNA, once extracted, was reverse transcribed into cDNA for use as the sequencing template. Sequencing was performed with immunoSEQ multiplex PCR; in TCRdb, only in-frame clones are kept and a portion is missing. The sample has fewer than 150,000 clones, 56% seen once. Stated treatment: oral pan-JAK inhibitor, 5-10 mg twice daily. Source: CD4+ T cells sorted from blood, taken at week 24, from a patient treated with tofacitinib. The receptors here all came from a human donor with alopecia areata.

CDR3 sequence: CASSYGLDRYNEQFF. In DNA form, the CDR3 reads TGTGCCAGCAGCTATGGACTAGACCGCTACAATGAGCAGTTCTTC. The chain carries TRBV5-4 and TRBJ2-1; 7 bases agree with TRBD2. After removal of 3 bases from V and 3 bases from J, the junction contained 6 bases not matched to a gene. Germline V CDR1 and CDR2: SGHNT, YYREEE (reference sequence). The CDR3 runs 15 residues.

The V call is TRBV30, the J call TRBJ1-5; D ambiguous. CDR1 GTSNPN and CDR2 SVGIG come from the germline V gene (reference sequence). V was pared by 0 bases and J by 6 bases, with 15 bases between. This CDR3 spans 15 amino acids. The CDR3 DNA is TGTGCCTGGAGTGTACCCGGCAGGTCGGCTCAGCCCCAGCATTTT. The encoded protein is CAWSVPGRSAQPQHF.

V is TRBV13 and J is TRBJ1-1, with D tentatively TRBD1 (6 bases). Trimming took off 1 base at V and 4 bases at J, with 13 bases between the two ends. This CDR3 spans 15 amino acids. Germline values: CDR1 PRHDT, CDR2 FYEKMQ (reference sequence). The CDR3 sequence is CASSLDGRGGTEAFF. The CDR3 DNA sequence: TGTGCCAGCAGCTTAGATGGCAGGGGAGGCACTGAAGCTTTCTTT.

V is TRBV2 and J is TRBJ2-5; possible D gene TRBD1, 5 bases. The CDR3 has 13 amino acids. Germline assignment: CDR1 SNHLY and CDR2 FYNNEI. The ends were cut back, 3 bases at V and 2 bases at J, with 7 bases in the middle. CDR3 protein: CASSETVQETQYF. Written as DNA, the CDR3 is TGTGCCAGCAGTGAGACAGTTCAAGAGACCCAGTACTTC.

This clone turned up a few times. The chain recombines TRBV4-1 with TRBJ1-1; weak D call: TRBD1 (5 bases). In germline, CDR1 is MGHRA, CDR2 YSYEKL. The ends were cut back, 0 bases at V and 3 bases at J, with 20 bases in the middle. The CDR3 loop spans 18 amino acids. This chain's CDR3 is CASSQDDVRSARDTEAFF. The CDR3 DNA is TGCGCCAGCAGCCAAGATGATGTCCGCAGCGCCAGGGACACTGAAGCTTTCTTT.

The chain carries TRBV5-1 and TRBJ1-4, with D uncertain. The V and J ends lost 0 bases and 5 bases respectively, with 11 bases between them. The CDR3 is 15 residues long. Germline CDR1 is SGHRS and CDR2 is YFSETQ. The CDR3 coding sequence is TGCGCCAGCAGCTTGGACGGTCAAGGAAATGAAAAACTGTTTTTT. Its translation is CASSLDGQGNEKLFF.

In DNA form, the CDR3 reads TGCAGCGCAGGAGACAACGGCGGATATGGCTACACCTTC. Amino acids: CSAGDNGGYGYTF. The chain recombines TRBV29-1 with TRBJ1-2; D unclear. The CDR3 is 13 amino acids. CDR1 SQVTM and CDR2 ANQGSEA come from the germline V gene. The V gene lost 7 bases and the J gene lost 5 bases, with 17 bases spanning the gap.

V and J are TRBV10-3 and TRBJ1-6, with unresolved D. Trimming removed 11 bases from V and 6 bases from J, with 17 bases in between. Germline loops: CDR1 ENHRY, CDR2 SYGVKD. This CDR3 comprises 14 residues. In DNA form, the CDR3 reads TGTGCCTCCCGCCAAGAGGTCTCTAATTCACCCCTCCACTTT. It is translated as CASRQEVSNSPLHF.

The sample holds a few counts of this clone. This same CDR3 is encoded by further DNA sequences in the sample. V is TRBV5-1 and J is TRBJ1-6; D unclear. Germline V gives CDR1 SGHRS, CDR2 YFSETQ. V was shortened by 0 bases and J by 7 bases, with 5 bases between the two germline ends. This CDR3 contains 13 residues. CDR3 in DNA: TGCGCCAGCAGCTTGGAATCAAATTCACCCCTCCACTTT. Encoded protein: CASSLESNSPLHF.

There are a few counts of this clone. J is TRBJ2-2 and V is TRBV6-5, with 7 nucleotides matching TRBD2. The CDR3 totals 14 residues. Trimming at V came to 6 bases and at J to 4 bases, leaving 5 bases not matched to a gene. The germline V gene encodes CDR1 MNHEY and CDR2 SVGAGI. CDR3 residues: CASREAGRTGELFF. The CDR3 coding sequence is TGTGCCAGCAGGGAAGCGGGGCGCACCGGGGAGCTGTTTTTT.

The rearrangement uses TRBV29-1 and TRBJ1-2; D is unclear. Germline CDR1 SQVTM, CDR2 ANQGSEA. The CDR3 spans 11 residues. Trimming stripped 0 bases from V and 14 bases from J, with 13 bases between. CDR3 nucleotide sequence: TGCAGCGTTGAAGATCGGTTAAGTTGGACCTTC. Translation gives CSVEDRLSWTF.

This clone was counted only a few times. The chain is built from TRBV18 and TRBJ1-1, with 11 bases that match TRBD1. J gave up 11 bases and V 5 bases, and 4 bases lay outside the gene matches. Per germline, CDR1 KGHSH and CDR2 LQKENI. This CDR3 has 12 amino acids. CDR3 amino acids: CASSTGQGVAFF. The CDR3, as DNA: TGTGCCAGCTCAACGGGACAGGGGGTTGCTTTCTTT.

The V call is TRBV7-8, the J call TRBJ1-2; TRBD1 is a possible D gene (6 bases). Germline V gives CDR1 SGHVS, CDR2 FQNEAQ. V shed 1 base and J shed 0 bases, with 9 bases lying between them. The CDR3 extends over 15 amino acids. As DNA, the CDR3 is TGTGCCAGCAGCTTAGGGACAGCCGCTAACTATGGCTACACCTTC. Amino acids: CASSLGTAANYGYTF.

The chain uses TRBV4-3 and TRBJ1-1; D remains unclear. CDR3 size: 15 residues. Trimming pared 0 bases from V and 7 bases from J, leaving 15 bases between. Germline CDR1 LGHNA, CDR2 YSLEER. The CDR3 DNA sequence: TGCGCCAGCAGCCAAGATTTCCCCCTTAGCCTTGAAGCTTTCTTT. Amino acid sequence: CASSQDFPLSLEAFF.

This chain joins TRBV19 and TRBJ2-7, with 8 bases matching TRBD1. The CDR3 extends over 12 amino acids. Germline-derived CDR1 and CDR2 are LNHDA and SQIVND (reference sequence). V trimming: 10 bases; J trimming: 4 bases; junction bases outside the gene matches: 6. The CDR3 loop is CATGQGAYEQYF. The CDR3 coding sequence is TGTGCCACCGGACAGGGTGCTTACGAGCAGTACTTC.

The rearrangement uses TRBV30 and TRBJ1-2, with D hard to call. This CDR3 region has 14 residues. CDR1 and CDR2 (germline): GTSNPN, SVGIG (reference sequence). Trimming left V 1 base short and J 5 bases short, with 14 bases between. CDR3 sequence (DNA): TGTGCCTGGAGTGACGGCCCCGCTTCTTATGGCTACACCTTC. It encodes CAWSDGPASYGYTF.

The CDR3 spells CAWSNKTGQGSKTQYF. The DNA of the CDR3 is TGTGCCTGGAGCAACAAAACGGGACAGGGTTCGAAGACCCAGTACTTC. The chain carries TRBV30 and TRBJ2-5; 9 nucleotides align to TRBD1. The CDR3 has 16 residues. Germline CDR1 GTSNPN, CDR2 SVGIG (reference sequence). With V trimmed by 3 bases and J by 6 bases, 14 bases remained unmatched.

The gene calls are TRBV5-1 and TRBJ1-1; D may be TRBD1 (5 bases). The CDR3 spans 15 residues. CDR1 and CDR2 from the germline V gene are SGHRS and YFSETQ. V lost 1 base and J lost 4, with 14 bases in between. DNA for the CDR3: TGCGCCAGCAGCTTGAGACAGCTTGGATTCACTGAAGCTTTCTTT. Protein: CASSLRQLGFTEAFF.

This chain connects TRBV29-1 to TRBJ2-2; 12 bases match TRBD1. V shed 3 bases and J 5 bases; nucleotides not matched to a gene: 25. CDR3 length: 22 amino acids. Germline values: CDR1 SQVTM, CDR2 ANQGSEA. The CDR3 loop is CSVEVRDRGLLHFEQETGELFF. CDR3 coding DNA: TGCAGCGTTGAGGTCCGGGACAGGGGGCTTCTACATTTCGAACAAGAGACCGGGGAGCTGTTTTTT.

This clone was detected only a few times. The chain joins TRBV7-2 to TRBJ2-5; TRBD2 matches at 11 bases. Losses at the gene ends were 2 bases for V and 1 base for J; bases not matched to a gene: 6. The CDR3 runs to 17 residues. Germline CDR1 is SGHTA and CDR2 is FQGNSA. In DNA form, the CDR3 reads TGTGCCAGCAGCTTACACCCCGGGACTAGCGGCCAAGAGACCCAGTACTTC. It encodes CASSLHPGTSGQETQYF. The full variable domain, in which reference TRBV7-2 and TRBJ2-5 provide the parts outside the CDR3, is GAGVSQSPSNKVTEKGKDVELRCDPISGHTALYWYRQSLGQGLEFLIYFQGNSAPDKSGLPSDRFSAERTGGSVSTLTIQRTQQEDSAVYLCASSLHPGTSGQETQYFGPGTRLLVL.

CDR3 amino acids: CASSQDAQGISPYNEQFF. The CDR3 DNA reads TGCGCCAGCAGCCAAGATGCACAGGGGATCTCCCCCTACAATGAGCAGTTCTTC. The chain employs TRBV4-1 and TRBJ2-1; 7 positions agree with TRBD1. Germline loops: CDR1 MGHRA, CDR2 YSYEKL. J was trimmed by 2 bases and V by 0 bases; bases with no gene match: 10. This CDR3 is built from 18 residues.